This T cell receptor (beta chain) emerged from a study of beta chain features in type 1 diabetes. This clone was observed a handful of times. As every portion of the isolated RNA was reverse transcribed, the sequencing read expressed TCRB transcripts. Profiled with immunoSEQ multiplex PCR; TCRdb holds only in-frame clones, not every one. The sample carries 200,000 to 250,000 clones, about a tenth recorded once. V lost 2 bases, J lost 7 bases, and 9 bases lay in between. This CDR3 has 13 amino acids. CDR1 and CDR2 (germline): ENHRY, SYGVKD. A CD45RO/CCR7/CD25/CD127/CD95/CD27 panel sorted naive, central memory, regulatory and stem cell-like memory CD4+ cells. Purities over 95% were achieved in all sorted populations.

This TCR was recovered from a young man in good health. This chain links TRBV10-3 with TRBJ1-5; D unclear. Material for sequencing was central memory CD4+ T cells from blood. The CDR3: CAISETVGQPQHF. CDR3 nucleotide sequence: TGTGCCATCAGTGAGACCGTAGGACAGCCCCAGCATTTT.